One sample yielded the 4 T cell receptor beta chains listed below, sequenced in a study of cytomegalovirus exposure and HLA in healthy donors. The PCR employed 60 Vbeta primers together with 13 Jbeta primers. Profiling relied on immunoSEQ multiplex PCR, and the TCRdb table lists in-frame clones only, not all of them. The sample yields tens of thousands of clones, about 74% seen once. What was sequenced was PBMCs. The receptors come from a man under 40 in good health and CMV-seronegative.

This chain connects TRBV10-2 to TRBJ2-1; TRBD2 is a possible D gene (5 bases). Germline V gives CDR1 WSHSY, CDR2 SAAADI. Trimming took off 6 bases at V and 3 bases at J, with 9 bases between the two ends. The CDR3 extends over 13 amino acids. The CDR3 loop is CASRSTSYNEQFF. The DNA for the CDR3 is TGCGCCAGCAGGAGTACTAGCTACAATGAGCAGTTCTTC.

The DNA for the CDR3 is TGTGCCAGCAGTGAAAGGGGCAGCCCAATTGAGCAGTTCTTC. This gives the protein CASSERGSPIEQFF. The V and J genes are TRBV6-1 and TRBJ2-1, with D perhaps matching TRBD1 (5 bases). V gave up 2 bases and J gave up 9 bases, with 14 bases separating them. The CDR3 is made up of 14 amino acids. The germline V gene encodes CDR1 MNHNS and CDR2 SASEGT.

This clone was recorded once. This chain uses TRBV29-1 with TRBJ2-7; D is uncertain. Trimming took 7 bases from V and 1 from J, leaving 11 bases between them. The germline V gene encodes CDR1 SQVTM and CDR2 ANQGSEA. This CDR3 contains 12 residues. The CDR3 is CSGHLLSYEQYF. CDR3 bases: TGCAGCGGGCACCTGCTTTCCTACGAGCAGTACTTC.

This clone was detected a few times. This rearrangement joins TRBV19 to TRBJ2-2; 9 nucleotides align to TRBD1. Germline V gives CDR1 LNHDA, CDR2 SQIVND (reference sequence). This CDR3 has 15 residues. The J segment lost 3 bases and the V segment lost 4 bases, leaving 3 bases of the junction unmatched. CDR3 nucleotide sequence: TGTGCCAGTAGTAAAGGACAGGGGTACACCGGGGAGCTGTTTTTT. Protein product: CASSKGQGYTGELFF.